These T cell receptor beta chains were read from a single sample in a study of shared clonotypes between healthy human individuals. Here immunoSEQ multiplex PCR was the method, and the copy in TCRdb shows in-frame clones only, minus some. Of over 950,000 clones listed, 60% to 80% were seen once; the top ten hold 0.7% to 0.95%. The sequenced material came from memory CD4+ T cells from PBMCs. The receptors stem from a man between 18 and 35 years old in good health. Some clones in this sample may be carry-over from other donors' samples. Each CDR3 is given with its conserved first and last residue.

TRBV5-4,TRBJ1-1,CASSLEVMNTEAFF
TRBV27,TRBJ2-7,CASSIFSGTSGAAYEQYF
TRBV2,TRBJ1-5,CASRGISNQPQHF
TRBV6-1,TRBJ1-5,CASSRGTGQTQPQHF
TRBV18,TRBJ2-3,CASSPRGTSGSNTDTQYF
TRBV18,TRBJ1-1,CASLNYVGNTEAFF
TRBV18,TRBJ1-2,CASSPELRAGYTF
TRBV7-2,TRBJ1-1,CASSLTKNTEAFF
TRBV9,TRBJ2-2,CASSVRGSNTGELFF
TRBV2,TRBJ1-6,CASSAQGPPLHF
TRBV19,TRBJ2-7,CASSIAGTGSSYEQYF
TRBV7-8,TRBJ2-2,CASSVTSSVSGELFF
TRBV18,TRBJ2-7,CASSPQPGGDALDEQYF
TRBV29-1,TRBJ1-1,CSVPRGPGDTEAFF
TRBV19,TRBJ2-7,CASSKGIKGEQYF
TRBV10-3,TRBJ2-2,CAISEVRATGELFF
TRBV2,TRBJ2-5,CASSTPGGTGGVGETQYF
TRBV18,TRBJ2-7,CASSDRGDEQYF
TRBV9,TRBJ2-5,CASSRYWDARETQYF
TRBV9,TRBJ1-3,CASSARQDSGNTIYF
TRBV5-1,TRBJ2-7,CASSFWQADYEQYF
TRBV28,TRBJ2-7,CASRTRDRGSLEYF
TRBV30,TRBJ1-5,CAWSGQGLGNQPQHF
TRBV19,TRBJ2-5,CASSASLGTNQETQYF
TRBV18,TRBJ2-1,CASRPRGQLSGSQNEQFF
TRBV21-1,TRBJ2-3,CASSKNRARGTDTQYF
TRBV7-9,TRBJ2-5,CASSSRLARVVETQYF
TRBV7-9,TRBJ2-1,CASSLGIRDQFF
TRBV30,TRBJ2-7,CAWSSGVEQYF
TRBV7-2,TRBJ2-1,CASSLEWRDHEQFF
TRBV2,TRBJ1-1,CASSEQGVFENTEAFF
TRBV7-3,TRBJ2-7,CASSPGSNRDEQYF
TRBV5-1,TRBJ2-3,CASSLAASGSGADTQYF
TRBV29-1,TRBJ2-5,CSPRLAPQETQYF
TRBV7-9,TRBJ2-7,CASSLGPEYEQYF
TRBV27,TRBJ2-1,CASSSDTSGNSNEQFF
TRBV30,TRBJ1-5,CAWSVRQGAGPQHF
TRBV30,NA,CAWSVLNTGELFF
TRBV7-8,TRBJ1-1,CASSSGEIAFF
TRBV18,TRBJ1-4,CASSPGEKLFF
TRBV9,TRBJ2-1,CASSPVGPHLSYNEQFF
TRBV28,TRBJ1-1,CASTLNTEAFF
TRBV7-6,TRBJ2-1,CASSRVAGRSYNEQFF
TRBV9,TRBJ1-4,CASSPSGGTYEKLFF
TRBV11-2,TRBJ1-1,CASSPRPGVNTEAFF
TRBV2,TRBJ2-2,CASSDPTGNTGELFF